This passage covers 12 T cell receptor beta chains from one sample sequenced in a study of CD8 T cells in Susac syndrome. Roughly 0.5 to 1 ug RNA was reverse transcribed with random hexamers. TCRdb analysed the immunoSEQ multiplex PCR reads with MiXCR anew, one entry per CDR3 protein. The sample lists about 190,000 distinct CDR3 sequences, approximately 94% seen once, with roughly 0.093% in the top ten. The sample comprised CD4+ T cells from PBMCs. The receptors originated from a human donor with Susac syndrome.

This clonotype has a single count. V is TRBV7-2 and J is TRBJ2-7; 9 bases line up with TRBD1. After removal of 5 bases from V and 5 bases from J, the junction contained 10 bases not matched to a gene. CDR3 length equals 15 residues. CDR1 is SGHTA, CDR2 FQGNSA, per germline. The CDR3 reads CASSATGTGTDEQYF. DNA of the CDR3: TGTGCCAGCAGCGCTACCGGGACAGGGACCGACGAGCAGTACTTC.

The CDR3 loop is CATSDLNEQFF. DNA for the CDR3: TGTGCCACCAGTGATTTGAATGAGCAGTTCTTC. The chain joins TRBV24-1 to TRBJ2-1; D call uncertain. The CDR3 has 11 residues. The V gene's germline CDR1 is KGHDR and CDR2 SFDVKD. Trimming took off 0 bases at V and 7 bases at J, with 0 bases between the two ends.

The chain employs TRBV9 and TRBJ1-5; 9 bases line up with TRBD1. The CDR3 has 14 amino acids. V shed 4 bases, J shed 6 bases, and the junction held 5 bases outside the gene matches. CDR1 and CDR2 from the germline V gene are SGDLS and YYNGEE. CDR3 DNA sequence: TGTGCCAGCAGCCCCAGACAGGGGGTTCAGCCCCAGCATTTT. It specifies CASSPRQGVQPQHF.

The chain employs TRBV5-1 and TRBJ2-7, with TRBD2 identical over 8 bases. This CDR3 has 16 amino acids. The V gene's germline CDR1 is SGHRS and CDR2 YFSETQ. The J segment lost 2 bases and the V segment lost 4 bases, leaving 11 bases of the junction unmatched. CDR3 in DNA: TGCGCCAGCAGCCGGACTAGCCAACTGGGGACCTACGAGCAGTACTTC. This encodes CASSRTSQLGTYEQYF. Complete variable domain (other parts from reference TRBV5-1 and TRBJ2-7): KAGVTQTPRYLIKTRGQQVTLSCSPISGHRSVSWYQQTPGQGLQFLFEYFSETQRNKGNFPGRFSGRQFSNSRSEMNVSTLELGDSALYLCASSRTSQLGTYEQYFGPGTRLTVT.

This chain links TRBV30 with TRBJ1-5; D perhaps matches TRBD1 (5 bases). The V end was cut by 1 base, the J end by 4 bases, with 14 bases between. The germline V gene has CDR1 GTSNPN and CDR2 SVGIG (reference sequence). This CDR3 region has 15 residues. This chain's CDR3 is CAWSGDRTDNQPQHF. In nucleotides, the CDR3 is TGTGCCTGGAGTGGGGACCGCACGGATAATCAGCCCCAGCATTTT.

V gene TRBV6-1 combines with J gene TRBJ1-5; the D is unclear. CDR3 length: 14 residues. Germline V gene data show CDR1 as MNHNS and CDR2 as SASEGT. The V and J ends lost 4 bases and 0 bases respectively, with 7 bases between them. The CDR3 DNA follows: TGTGCCAGCAGTGCTTTAGTTAGCAATCAGCCCCAGCATTTT. Translation gives CASSALVSNQPQHF.

This chain links TRBV6-2 or TRBV6-3 with TRBJ2-5; D remains unclear. The CDR3 length is 11 residues. CDR1 is MNHEY and CDR2 is SVGEGT in the germline V gene. Trimming took 7 bases from V and 4 from J, leaving 7 bases between them. CDR3 sequence: CASTSGETQYF. In DNA form, the CDR3 reads TGTGCCAGCACCTCCGGAGAGACCCAGTACTTC.

The chain recombines TRBV2 with TRBJ1-2; 9 bases align to TRBD1. The germline gives CDR1 SNHLY, CDR2 FYNNEI. This CDR3 contains 13 residues. The junction had 4 bases not matched to a gene; V was cut back by 6 bases and J by 5 bases. As DNA, the CDR3 is TGTGCCAGCAGGGACAGGGGAGTTTATGGCTACACCTTC. Protein sequence: CASRDRGVYGYTF. The variable domain in full, completed from reference TRBV2 and TRBJ1-2, reads EPEVTQTPSHQVTQMGQEVILRCVPISNHLYFYWYRQILGQKVEFLVSFYNNEISEKSEIFDDQFSVERPDGSNFTLKIRSTKLEDSAMYFCASRDRGVYGYTFGSGTRLTVV.

This clonotype was recorded only once. The chain has TRBV9 and TRBJ2-1; 7 positions agree with TRBD2. Germline V gives CDR1 SGDLS, CDR2 YYNGEE. J gave up 7 bases and V 2 bases, and 3 bases lay outside the gene matches. The CDR3 loop spans 13 amino acids. CDR3 sequence (DNA): TGTGCCAGCAGCGTCGCGGGGGTTAATGAGCAGTTCTTC. Translating it yields CASSVAGVNEQFF.

CDR3 DNA: TGTGCCAGCAGCCCCGTAAGCTGGAACACTGAAGCTTTCTTT. It is translated as CASSPVSWNTEAFF. The gene calls are TRBV14 and TRBJ1-1; no firm D call. Germline CDR1 and CDR2: SGHDN and FVKESK. This CDR3 is built from 14 residues. The ends were cut back, 4 bases at V and 1 base at J, with 10 bases in the middle.

In this sample, this clonotype turned up once. The chain recombines TRBV29-1 with TRBJ1-2; 7 nucleotides match TRBD1. With V trimmed by 6 bases and J by 8 bases, 15 bases remained unmatched. This CDR3 spans 14 amino acids. The germline gives CDR1 SQVTM, CDR2 ANQGSEA. For the CDR3, the DNA is TGCAGCGTGGGACAGATGGGGGCTCCTATGGGCTACACCTTC. Amino acids: CSVGQMGAPMGYTF.

The chain carries TRBV30 and TRBJ2-1; D possibly matches TRBD1 or TRBD2 (5 bases each). Germline V gives CDR1 GTSNPN, CDR2 SVGIG (reference sequence). Trimming removed 1 base at V and 4 bases at J, with 11 bases between. The CDR3 has 14 amino acids. Written as DNA, the CDR3 is TGTGCCTGGAGTGCCCAGGGAGTTTACAATGAGCAGTTCTTC. This gives the protein CAWSAQGVYNEQFF.